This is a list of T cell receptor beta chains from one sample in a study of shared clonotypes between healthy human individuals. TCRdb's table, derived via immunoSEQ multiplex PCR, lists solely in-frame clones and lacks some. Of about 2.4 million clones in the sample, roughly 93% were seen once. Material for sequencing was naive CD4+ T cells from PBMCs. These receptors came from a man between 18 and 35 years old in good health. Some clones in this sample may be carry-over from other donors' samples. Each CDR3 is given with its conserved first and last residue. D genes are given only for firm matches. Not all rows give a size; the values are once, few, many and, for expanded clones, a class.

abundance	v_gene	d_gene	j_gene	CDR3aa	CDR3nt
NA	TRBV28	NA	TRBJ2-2	CASSLGGVYTGELFF	TGTGCCAGCAGTTTGGGGGGAGTTTACACCGGGGAGCTGTTTTTT
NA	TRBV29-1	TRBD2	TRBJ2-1	CSVEELAGIDEQFF	TGCAGCGTTGAAGAACTAGCGGGAATTGATGAGCAGTTCTTC
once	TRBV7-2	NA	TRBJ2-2	CASSLFSVNTGELFF	TGTGCCAGCAGCTTATTTTCTGTGAACACCGGGGAGCTGTTTTTT
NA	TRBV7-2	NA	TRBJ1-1	CASSLGAVGSMNTEAFF	TGTGCCAGCAGCTTAGGGGCCGTTGGGTCCATGAACACTGAAGCTTTCTTT
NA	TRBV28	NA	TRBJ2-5	CASSSAGEETQYF	TGTGCCAGCAGTTCCGCAGGAGAGGAGACCCAGTACTTC
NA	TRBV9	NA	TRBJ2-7	CASSVDGGSYEQYF	TGTGCCAGCAGCGTAGATGGCGGCTCCTACGAGCAGTACTTC
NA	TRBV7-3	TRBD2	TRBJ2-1	CASSPRPSGSAYNEQFF	TGTGCCAGCAGCCCTCGGCCTAGCGGGAGCGCCTACAATGAGCAGTTCTTC
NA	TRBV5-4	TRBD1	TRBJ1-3	CASSISGTGSGNTIYF	TGTGCCAGCAGCATCTCCGGGACAGGGTCTGGAAACACCATATATTTT
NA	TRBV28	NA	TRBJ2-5	CASSSPPISLGKETQYF	TGTGCCAGCAGTTCCCCTCCAATCTCGTTGGGTAAAGAGACCCAGTACTTC
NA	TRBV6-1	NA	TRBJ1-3	CASVLMVGNTIYF	TGTGCCAGCGTGTTGATGGTTGGAAACACCATATATTTT
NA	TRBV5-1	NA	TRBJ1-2	CASSSKGHLNYGYTF	TGCGCCAGCAGCTCGAAAGGACACCTTAACTATGGCTACACCTTC
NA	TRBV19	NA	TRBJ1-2	CASSIYGAYYGYTF	TGTGCCAGTAGTATTTATGGGGCCTACTATGGCTACACCTTC
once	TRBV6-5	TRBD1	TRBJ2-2	CASSYSRGTGTGELFF	TGTGCCAGCAGTTACTCGAGAGGGACAGGCACCGGGGAGCTGTTTTTT
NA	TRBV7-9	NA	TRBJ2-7	CASSLPRDPQEQYF	TGTGCCAGCAGCTTACCTCGGGATCCCCAGGAGCAGTACTTC
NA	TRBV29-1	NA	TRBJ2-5	CSVRGHAETQYF	TGCAGCGTCCGGGGCCACGCGGAGACCCAGTACTTC
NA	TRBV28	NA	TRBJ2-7	CASSGTSYEQYF	TGTGCCAGCTCAGGGACCTCCTACGAGCAGTACTTC
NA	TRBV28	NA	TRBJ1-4	CASSSSSAGSDEKLFF	TGTGCCAGCAGTTCCTCCTCGGCAGGTTCAGACGAAAAACTGTTTTTT
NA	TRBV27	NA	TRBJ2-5	CASMGTQYF	TGTGCCAGCATGGGGACCCAGTACTTC
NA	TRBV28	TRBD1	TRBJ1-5	CATSGAGTGNQPQHF	TGTGCCACCTCCGGGGCCGGGACAGGGAATCAGCCCCAGCATTTT
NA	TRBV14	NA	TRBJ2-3	CASSPGWADTQYF	TGTGCCAGCAGCCCCGGGTGGGCAGATACGCAGTATTTT
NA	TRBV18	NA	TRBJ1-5	CASSPEGGGQPQHF	TGTGCCAGCTCACCAGAGGGGGGAGGTCAGCCCCAGCATTTT
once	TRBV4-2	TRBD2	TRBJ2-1	CASSAGVSYNEQFF	TGTGCCAGCAGCGCGGGGGTAAGCTACAATGAGCAGTTCTTC
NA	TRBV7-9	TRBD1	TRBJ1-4	CASSSQMTGTSEKLFF	TGTGCCAGCAGCTCACAAATGACAGGGACAAGTGAAAAACTGTTTTTT
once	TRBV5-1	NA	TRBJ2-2	CASSLPYSTGELFF	TGCGCCAGCTCCCTCCCGTACTCTACCGGGGAGCTGTTTTTT
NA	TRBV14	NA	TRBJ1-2	CASSQRINYGYTF	TGTGCCAGCAGCCAAAGGATTAACTATGGCTACACCTTC
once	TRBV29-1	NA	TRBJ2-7	CSATGQMQYF	TGCAGCGCCACCGGACAGATGCAGTACTTC
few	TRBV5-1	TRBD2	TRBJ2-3	CASSKGTSGSTDTQYF	TGCGCCAGCAGCAAAGGGACTAGCGGGAGCACAGATACGCAGTATTTT
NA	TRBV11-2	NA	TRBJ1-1	CASSLPGTAGAEAFF	TGTGCCAGCAGCCTACCGGGGACCGCGGGGGCTGAAGCTTTCTTT
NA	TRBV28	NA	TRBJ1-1	CASSSPVNTEAFF	TGTGCCAGCAGCTCACCGGTGAACACTGAAGCTTTCTTT
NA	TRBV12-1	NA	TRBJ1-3	CASSFARGPGNTIYF	TGTGCCAGCAGCTTTGCAAGGGGGCCGGGAAACACCATATATTTT
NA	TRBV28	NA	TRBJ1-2	CASSEGPPRGYTF	TGCGCCAGCAGTGAGGGGCCTCCAAGGGGCTACACCTTC
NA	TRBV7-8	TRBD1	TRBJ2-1	CASSKTGGAYNEQFF	TGTGCCAGCAGCAAAACAGGGGGCGCCTACAATGAGCAGTTCTTC
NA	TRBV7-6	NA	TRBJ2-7	CASSLQSYEQYF	TGTGCCAGCAGCTTGCAGAGCTACGAGCAGTACTTC
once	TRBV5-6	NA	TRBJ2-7	CASSSDLSGYEQYF	TGTGCCAGCAGCTCGGACCTCTCCGGCTACGAGCAGTACTTC
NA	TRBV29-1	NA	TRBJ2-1	CSVEGIASSYNEQFF	TGCAGCGTTGAAGGTATAGCGAGCTCCTACAATGAGCAGTTCTTC
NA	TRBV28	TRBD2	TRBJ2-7	CAINGGSGYSEQYF	TGTGCCATCAATGGGGGTAGCGGGTACAGCGAGCAGTACTTC
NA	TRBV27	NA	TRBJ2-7	CAGALAEIYEQYF	TGTGCGGGGGCTCTAGCGGAGATCTACGAGCAGTACTTC
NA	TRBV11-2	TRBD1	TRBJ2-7	CASSWTGSYEQYF	TGTGCCAGCAGCTGGACAGGGAGCTACGAGCAGTACTTC
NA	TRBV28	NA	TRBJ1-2	CASSYADGYTF	TGTGCCAGCAGTTACGCGGATGGCTACACCTTC
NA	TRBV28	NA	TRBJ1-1	CASSSPGGVNTEAFF	TGTGCCAGCAGTTCCCCCGGGGGAGTCAACACTGAAGCTTTCTTT
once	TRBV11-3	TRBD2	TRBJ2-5	CASSSTGRAEETQYF	TGTGCCAGCAGCTCCACCGGGAGGGCCGAGGAGACCCAGTACTTC
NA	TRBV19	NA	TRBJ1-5	CASSIIGGVGNQPQHF	TGTGCCAGTAGTATAATCGGAGGGGTTGGGAATCAGCCCCAGCATTTT
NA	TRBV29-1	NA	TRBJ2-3	CSVGGGRGTDTQYF	TGCAGCGTTGGTGGAGGCAGGGGCACAGATACGCAGTATTTT
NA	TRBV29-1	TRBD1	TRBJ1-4	CSVQGGTDANEKLFF	TGCAGCGTCCAGGGGGGGACAGACGCTAATGAAAAACTGTTTTTT
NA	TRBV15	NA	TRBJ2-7	CAVRQVPSYEQYF	TGTGCCGTTCGACAGGTCCCCTCCTACGAGCAGTACTTC
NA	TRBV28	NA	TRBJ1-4	CASTPLGATGEKLFF	TGTGCCAGCACCCCCTTGGGGGCAACAGGTGAAAAACTGTTTTTT
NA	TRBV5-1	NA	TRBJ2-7	CASSLAVRPSYEQYF	TGCGCCAGCAGCTTGGCCGTTAGGCCGTCCTACGAGCAGTACTTC
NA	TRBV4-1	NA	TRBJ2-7	CASRLGVAITEQYF	TGCGCCAGCAGGCTGGGGGTGGCCATAACAGAGCAGTACTTC
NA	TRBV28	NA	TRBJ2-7	CATGYRDHEQYF	TGTGCCACCGGCTACAGGGACCACGAGCAGTACTTC
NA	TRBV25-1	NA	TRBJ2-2	CASSVGQGRAGELFF	TGTGCCAGCAGTGTGGGGCAGGGGAGGGCCGGGGAGCTGTTTTTT
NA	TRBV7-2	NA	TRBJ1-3	CASSSVSGNTIYF	TGTGCCAGCAGCTCGGTCTCTGGAAACACCATATATTTT
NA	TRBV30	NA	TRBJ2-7	CAWSRAGSSYEQYF	TGTGCCTGGAGTAGGGCGGGTTCCTCCTACGAGCAGTACTTC
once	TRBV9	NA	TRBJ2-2	CASSVSGANTGELFF	TGTGCCAGCAGCGTATCCGGGGCTAACACCGGGGAGCTGTTTTTT
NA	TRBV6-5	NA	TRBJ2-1	CASSYRQGYEQFF	TGTGCCAGCAGTTACCGGCAGGGCTATGAGCAGTTCTTC
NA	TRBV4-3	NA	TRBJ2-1	CASSLDPLNNNEQFF	TGCGCCAGCAGCCTAGACCCCTTAAACAACAATGAGCAGTTCTTC
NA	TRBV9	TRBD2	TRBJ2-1	CASSPGTSGNYNEQFF	TGTGCCAGCAGCCCGGGGACTAGCGGGAACTACAATGAGCAGTTCTTC
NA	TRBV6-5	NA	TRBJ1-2	CASSYPGSKGYTF	TGTGCCAGCAGTTACCCAGGATCTAAAGGCTACACCTTC
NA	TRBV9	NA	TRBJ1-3	CASSADWGNTIYF	TGTGCCAGCAGCGCGGATTGGGGAAACACCATATATTTT
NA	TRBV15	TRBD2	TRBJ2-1	CATSSHGGLAGGEQFF	TGTGCCACCAGCAGTCACGGGGGGTTAGCGGGAGGTGAGCAGTTCTTC